Given below is one T cell receptor (beta chain) in context. The authors ran the assay at deep level. Clones were sequenced by immunoSEQ multiplex PCR, and TCRdb holds only the in-frame ones, with some missing. The table lists a few million clones, just over 90% of them singletons. These data are taken from a study of shared clonotypes between healthy human individuals. The wider study: Three CD4 naive, three CD4 memory, two CD8 naive and one CD8 memory plate were used per donor.

The split of CD4+ cells yielded CD45RA+ naive and CD45RA-negative memory subsets. CDR3 length equals 14 residues. Germline assignment: CDR1 LGHNA and CDR2 YNFKEQ. The V and J ends lost 6 bases and 0 bases respectively, with 11 bases between them. This clonotype was obtained from a man aged 18 to 29 in good health. Some clones in this sample may be carry-over from other donors' samples. The rearrangement links TRBV4-2 to TRBJ1-1; D is unclear. The sequenced sample was naive CD4+ T cells from PBMCs. Subset indicated: CD45RA+ positively selected. The CDR3 sequence: CASRRGPVNTEAFF. DNA of the CDR3: TGTGCCAGCAGAAGAGGGCCTGTGAACACTGAAGCTTTCTTT.